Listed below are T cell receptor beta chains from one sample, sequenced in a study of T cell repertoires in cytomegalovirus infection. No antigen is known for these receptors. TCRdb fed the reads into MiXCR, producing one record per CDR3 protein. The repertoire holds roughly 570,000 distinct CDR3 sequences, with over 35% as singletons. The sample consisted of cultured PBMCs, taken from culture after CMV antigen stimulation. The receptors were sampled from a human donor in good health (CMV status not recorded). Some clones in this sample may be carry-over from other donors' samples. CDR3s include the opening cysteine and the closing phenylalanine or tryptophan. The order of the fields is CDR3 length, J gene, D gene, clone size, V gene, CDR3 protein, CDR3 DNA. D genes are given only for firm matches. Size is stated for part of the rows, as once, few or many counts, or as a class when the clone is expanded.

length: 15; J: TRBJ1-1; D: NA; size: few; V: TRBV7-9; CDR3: CASSPPQGANTEAFF; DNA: TGTGCCAGCAGCCCCCCACAGGGCGCGAACACTGAAGCTTTCTTT
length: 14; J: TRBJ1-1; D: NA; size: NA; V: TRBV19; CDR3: CASRFLGADTEAFF; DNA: TGTGCCAGTAGGTTCTTGGGGGCGGACACTGAAGCTTTCTTT
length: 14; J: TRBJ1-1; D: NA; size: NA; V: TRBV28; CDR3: CASSLGGQHTEAFF; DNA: TGTGCCAGCAGTTTAGGAGGACAGCACACTGAAGCTTTCTTT
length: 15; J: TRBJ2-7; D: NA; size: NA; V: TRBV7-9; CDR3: CASSFGPGGSYEQYF; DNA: TGTGCCAGCAGCTTCGGTCCCGGGGGATCCTACGAGCAGTACTTC
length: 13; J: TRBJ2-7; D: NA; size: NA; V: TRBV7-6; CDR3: CASSLRLNYEQYF; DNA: TGTGCCAGCAGCTTACGACTGAATTACGAGCAGTACTTC
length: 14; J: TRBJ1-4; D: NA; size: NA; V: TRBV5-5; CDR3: CASTRTVANEKLFF; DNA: TGTGCCAGCACCAGGACCGTGGCTAATGAAAAACTGTTTTTT
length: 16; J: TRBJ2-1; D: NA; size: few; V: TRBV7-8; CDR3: CASSLLGRGPYNEQFF; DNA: TGTGCCAGCAGCTTACTTGGGAGGGGGCCCTACAATGAGCAGTTCTTC
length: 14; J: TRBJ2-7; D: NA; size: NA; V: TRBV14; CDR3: CASSLLWNDYEQYF; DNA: TGTGCCAGCAGCCTCCTGTGGAACGACTACGAGCAGTACTTC
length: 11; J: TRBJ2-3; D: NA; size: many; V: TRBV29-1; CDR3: CSVMGADTQYF; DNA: TGCAGCGTGATGGGCGCGGATACGCAGTATTTT
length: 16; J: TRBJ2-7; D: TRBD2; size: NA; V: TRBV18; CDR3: CASSPGAGGPSNEQYF; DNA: TGTGCCAGCTCACCAGGGGCGGGAGGGCCGTCAAACGAGCAGTACTTC
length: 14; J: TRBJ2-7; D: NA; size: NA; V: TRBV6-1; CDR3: CASSEVGRAYEQYF; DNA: TGTGCCAGCAGTGAGGTCGGCAGGGCCTACGAGCAGTACTTC
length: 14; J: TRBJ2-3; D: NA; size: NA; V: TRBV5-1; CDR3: CASQEGGFTDTQYF; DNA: TGCGCCAGCCAGGAGGGGGGGTTCACAGATACGCAGTATTTT
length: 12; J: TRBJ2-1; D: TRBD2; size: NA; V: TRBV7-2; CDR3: CASSLAGLAGFF; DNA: TGTGCCAGCAGCTTAGCAGGACTAGCGGGGTTCTTC